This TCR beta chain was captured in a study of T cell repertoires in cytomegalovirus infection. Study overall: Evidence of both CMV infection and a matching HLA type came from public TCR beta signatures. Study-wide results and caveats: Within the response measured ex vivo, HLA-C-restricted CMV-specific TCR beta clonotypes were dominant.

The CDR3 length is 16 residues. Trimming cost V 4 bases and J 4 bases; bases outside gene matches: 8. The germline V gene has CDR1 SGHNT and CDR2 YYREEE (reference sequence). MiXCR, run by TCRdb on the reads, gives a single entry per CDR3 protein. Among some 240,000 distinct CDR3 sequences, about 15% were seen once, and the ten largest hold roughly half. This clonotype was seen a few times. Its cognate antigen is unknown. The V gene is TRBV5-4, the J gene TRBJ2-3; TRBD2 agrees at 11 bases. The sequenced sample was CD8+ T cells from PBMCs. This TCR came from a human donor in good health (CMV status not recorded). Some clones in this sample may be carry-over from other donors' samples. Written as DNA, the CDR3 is TGTGCCAGCAGCGTTAAACTAGCGGGGGTGGCAGATACGCAGTATTTT. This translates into CASSVKLAGVADTQYF. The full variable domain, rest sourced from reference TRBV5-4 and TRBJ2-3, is ETGVTQSPTHLIKTRGQQVTLRCSSQSGHNTVSWYQQALGQGPQFIFQYYREEENGRGNFPPRFSGLQFPNYSSELNVNALELDDSALYLCASSVKLAGVADTQYFGPGTRLTVL.